This T cell receptor (beta chain) emerged from a study of T-cell reconstitution after alpha-beta-depleted transplantation in children. General study points: Reportedly, only several hundred clones from non-depleted graft cells drove alpha-beta T-cell counts at about two months. One year post-transplant, T-cell counts and diversity were largely derived from T cells produced anew.

This clonotype was seen only a few times. Its target is unknown. The germline gives CDR1 DFQATT, CDR2 SNEGSKA (reference sequence). The CDR3 consists of 11 residues. V lost 6 bases to trimming and J lost 4 bases, with 10 bases between them. Preparing the TCRbeta library involved the use of unique molecular identifiers. Each CDR3 protein gets one entry after TCRdb re-called the PCR reads with MiXCR. The sample shows hundreds of thousands of distinct CDR3 sequences, around 12% of them seen only once. This TCR was recovered from a girl aged 2 to 9 with congenital amegakaryocytic thrombocytopenia, due to receive a stem cell transplant. The chain has TRBV20-1 and TRBJ2-7, with D hard to call. The source material was PBMCs, sampled before TCRalphabeta/CD19-depleted stem cell transplant. The CDR3 sequence is CSAEDDYEQYF. CDR3 bases: TGCAGTGCCGAGGATGATTACGAGCAGTACTTC.